This T cell receptor beta chain was recovered during a study of blood T cells in healthy people across ages. Study at large: Template switching picked up about one barcoded beta molecule for each two T cells.

A second about 7 to 12 cycle PCR used barcoded and J-beta primers. TCRdb analysed the 5' RACE reads with MiXCR anew, one entry per CDR3 protein. The top ten clones hold roughly 8% of a sample with around 1,500,000 distinct CDR3 sequences, about 28% of them seen once. On this clonotype: One end of the junction varies from germline; a read error may be responsible.

This CDR3 comprises 16 residues. Looked up from germline, CDR1 is SNHLY and CDR2 is FYNNEI. The sequence came from a woman aged 25 to 39 in good health. What was sequenced was blood. V gene TRBV2 combines with J gene TRBJ2-1, with D possibly being TRBD2 (5 bases). For the CDR3, the DNA is TGTGCCAGCAGTGAACCCGCACCCAGTAGCGAGAATGAACAGTTCTTC. Encoded protein: CASSEPAPSSENEQFF. The full variable domain, its missing parts supplied by reference TRBV2 and TRBJ2-1, is EPEVTQTPSHQVTQMGQEVILRCVPISNHLYFYWYRQILGQKVEFLVSFYNNEISEKSEIFDDQFSVERPDGSNFTLKIRSTKLEDSAMYFCASSEPAPSSENEQFFGPGTRLTVL.